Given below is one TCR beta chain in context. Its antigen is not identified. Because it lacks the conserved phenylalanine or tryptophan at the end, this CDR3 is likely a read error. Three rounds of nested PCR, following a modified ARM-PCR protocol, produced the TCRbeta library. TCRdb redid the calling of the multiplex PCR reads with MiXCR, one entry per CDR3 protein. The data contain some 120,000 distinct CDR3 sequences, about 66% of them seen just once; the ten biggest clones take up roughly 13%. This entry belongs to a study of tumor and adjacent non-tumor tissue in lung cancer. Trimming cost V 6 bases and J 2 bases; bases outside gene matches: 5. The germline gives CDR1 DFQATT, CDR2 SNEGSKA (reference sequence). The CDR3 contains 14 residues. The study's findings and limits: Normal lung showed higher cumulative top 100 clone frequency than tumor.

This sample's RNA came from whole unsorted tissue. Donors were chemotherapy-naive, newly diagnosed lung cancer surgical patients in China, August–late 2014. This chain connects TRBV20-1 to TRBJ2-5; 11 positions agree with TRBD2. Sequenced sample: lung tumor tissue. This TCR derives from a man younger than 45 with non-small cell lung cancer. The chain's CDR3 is CSALLAGEQETQYL. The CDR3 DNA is TGCAGTGCGTTACTAGCGGGGGAGCAAGAGACCCAGTACTTA.